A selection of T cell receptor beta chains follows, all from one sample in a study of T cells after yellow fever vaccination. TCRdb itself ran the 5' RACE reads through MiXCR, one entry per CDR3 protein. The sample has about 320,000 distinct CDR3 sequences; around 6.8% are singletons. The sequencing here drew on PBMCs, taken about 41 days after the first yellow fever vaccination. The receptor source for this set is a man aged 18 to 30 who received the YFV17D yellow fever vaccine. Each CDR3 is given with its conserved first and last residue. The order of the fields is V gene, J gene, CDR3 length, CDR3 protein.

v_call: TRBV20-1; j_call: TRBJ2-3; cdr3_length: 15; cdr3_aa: CSARDSRGGWYTQYF
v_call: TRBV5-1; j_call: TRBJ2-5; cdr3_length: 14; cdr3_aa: CASRQAGGAETQYF
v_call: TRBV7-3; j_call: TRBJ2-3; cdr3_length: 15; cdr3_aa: CASSLFPTSTDTQYF
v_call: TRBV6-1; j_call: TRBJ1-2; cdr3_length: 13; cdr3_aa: CASRRGALGGYTF
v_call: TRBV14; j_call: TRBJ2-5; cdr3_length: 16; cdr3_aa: CASSLWRGGNQETQYF
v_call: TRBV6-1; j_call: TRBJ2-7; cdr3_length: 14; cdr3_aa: CATEDRGQTYEQYF
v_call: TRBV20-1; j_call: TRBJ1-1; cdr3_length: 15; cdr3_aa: CSAPTEGRGPTEAFF
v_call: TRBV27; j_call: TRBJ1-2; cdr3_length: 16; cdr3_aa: CASSSPLLDRDRRYTF
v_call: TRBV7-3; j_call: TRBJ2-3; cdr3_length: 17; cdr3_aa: CASSLTGGGGSTDTQYF
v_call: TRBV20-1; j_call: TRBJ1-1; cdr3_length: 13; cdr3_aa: CSARQGRATEAFF
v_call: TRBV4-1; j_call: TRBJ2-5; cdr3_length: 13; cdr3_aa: CASSQEARGTQYF
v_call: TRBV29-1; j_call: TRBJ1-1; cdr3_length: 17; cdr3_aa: CSVRGVEPGTANTEAFF
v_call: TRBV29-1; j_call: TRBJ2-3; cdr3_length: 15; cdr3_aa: CSVEPTGSNSDTQYF
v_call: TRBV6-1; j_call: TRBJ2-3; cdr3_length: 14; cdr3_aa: CASTTAAGTDTQYF
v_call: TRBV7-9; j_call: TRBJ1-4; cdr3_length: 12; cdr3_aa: CASRATNEKLFF
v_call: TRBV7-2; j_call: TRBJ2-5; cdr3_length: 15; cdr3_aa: CASRPGLAGEGTQYF
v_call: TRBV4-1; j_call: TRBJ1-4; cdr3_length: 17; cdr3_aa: CASSPLLKGVSNEKLLF
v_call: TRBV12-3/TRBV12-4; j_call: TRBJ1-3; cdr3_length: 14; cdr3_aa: CASSIRTGGNTIYF
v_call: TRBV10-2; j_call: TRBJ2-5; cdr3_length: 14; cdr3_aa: CASSESGGQETQYF
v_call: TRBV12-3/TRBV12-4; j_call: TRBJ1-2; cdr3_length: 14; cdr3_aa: CASSFLGQYYGYTF
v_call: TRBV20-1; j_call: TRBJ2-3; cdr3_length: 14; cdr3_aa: CSARDQRGVDTQYF
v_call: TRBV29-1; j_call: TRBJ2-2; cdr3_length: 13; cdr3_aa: CSVDAANTGELFF
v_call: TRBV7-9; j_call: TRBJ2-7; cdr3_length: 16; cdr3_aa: CASSQRGQGKFHEQYF
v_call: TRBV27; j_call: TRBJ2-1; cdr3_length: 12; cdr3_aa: CASSSGSRGQFF
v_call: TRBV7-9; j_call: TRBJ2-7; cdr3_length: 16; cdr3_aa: CASSPPDYLSSYEQYF
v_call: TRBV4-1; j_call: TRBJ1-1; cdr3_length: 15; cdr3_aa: CASSRQGGMNTEAFF
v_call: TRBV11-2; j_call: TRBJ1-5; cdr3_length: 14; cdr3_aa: CASSLAGINQPQHF
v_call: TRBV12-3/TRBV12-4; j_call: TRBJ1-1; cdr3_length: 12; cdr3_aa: CASSFGPATTFF
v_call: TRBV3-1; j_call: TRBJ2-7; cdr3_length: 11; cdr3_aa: CASSQLGEQYF